The source of this T cell receptor beta chain is a study of cytotoxic CD8 clonotypes in ibrutinib-treated CLL. Worth noting for this clone: Its ends do not fully match the called genes, so a read error is possible.

Germline V gene lookup returns CDR1 SSHAT and CDR2 FNYEAQ (reference sequence). The CDR3 has 15 amino acids. TCRdb keeps only in-frame clones here, not all; method: immunoSEQ multiplex PCR. The data hold hundreds of thousands of clones, with roughly 73% observed a single time. The gene calls are TRBV7-7 and TRBJ2-1, with 8 nucleotides matching TRBD2. The sequence derives from a human donor with chronic lymphocytic leukemia. The specimen comprised PBMCs, sampled after 12 months of ibrutinib treatment. The chain's CDR3 is CASSLSGARYNEQFF. The CDR3, as DNA: TGTGCTAGCAGCCTTAGCGGGGCTCGATACAATGAGCAGTTCTTC.